These 22 T cell receptor beta chains came from one sample sequenced in a study of Graves' ophthalmopathy and Graves' hyperthyroidism. Amplifying from RNA transcripts, the study obtained TCR beta CDR3 regions. A first-round RT-PCR used HTBI primers, followed by a second-round multiplex PCR. TCRdb re-called the multiplex PCR reads with MiXCR, one entry per CDR3 protein. The repertoire holds around 170,000 distinct CDR3 sequences, with about 40% as singletons. Source material: peripheral blood. These receptors originate from a woman aged 40 to 50 with Graves' ophthalmopathy.

The chain carries TRBV5-1 and TRBJ2-5; D may be TRBD1 (6 bases). Germline-derived CDR1 and CDR2 are SGHRS and YFSETQ. V gave up 4 bases and J gave up 3 bases, with 13 bases separating them. This CDR3 is 14 amino acids long. The chain's CDR3 is CASSNSGVKETQYF. CDR3 bases: TGCGCCAGCAGCAATTCAGGGGTCAAAGAGACCCAGTACTTC.

This clonotype was found many times. The genes are TRBV25-1 and TRBJ1-1, with D possibly matching TRBD1 (5 bases). V lost 3 bases to trimming and J lost 0 bases, with 8 bases between them. Germline V CDR1 and CDR2: MGHDK, SYGVNS. This CDR3 contains 14 residues. CDR3 residues: CASSDYRMNTEAFF. CDR3 DNA sequence: TGTGCCAGCAGTGATTACAGGATGAACACTGAAGCTTTCTTT.

This clonotype was observed once. This rearrangement joins TRBV6-5 to TRBJ1-1; no reliable D call. CDR3 length equals 14 residues. Trimming pared 0 bases from V and 3 bases from J, leaving 8 bases between. Per the germline V gene, CDR1 is MNHEY and CDR2 is SVGAGI. The CDR3 reads CASSYSGIYTEAFF. Written as DNA, the CDR3 is TGTGCCAGCAGTTACTCAGGGATTTACACTGAAGCTTTCTTT.

The V call is TRBV12-3 or TRBV12-4, the J call TRBJ2-7; D is perhaps TRBD1 or TRBD2 (5 bases each). Trimming cost V 5 bases and J 2 bases, with 16 bases left between them. This CDR3 comprises 15 residues. CDR3 region: CASSPNRDATYEQYF. The CDR3 region has the DNA TGTGCCAGCAGTCCGAACCGGGACGCCACCTACGAGCAGTACTTC.

At least ten counts were recorded for this clonotype. The chain uses TRBV9 and TRBJ1-3; D not certain. V dropped 4 bases and J dropped 0 bases, with 14 bases sitting between them. This CDR3 contains 16 residues. The germline gives CDR1 SGDLS, CDR2 YYNGEE. In DNA, the CDR3 is TGTGCCAGCAGCTCCCCCACGGACCTCTCTGGAAACACCATATATTTT. The encoded protein is CASSSPTDLSGNTIYF.

The V and J genes are TRBV6-1 and TRBJ1-5; 9 bases fit TRBD1. The CDR3 extends over 14 amino acids. Germline V gives CDR1 MNHNS, CDR2 SASEGT. J was trimmed by 6 bases and V by 8 bases; bases with no gene match: 8. The CDR3 is CASGGQGLGQPQHF. The CDR3 nucleotides read TGTGCCAGCGGGGGACAGGGTTTAGGTCAGCCCCAGCATTTT.

The V gene is TRBV6-2 or TRBV6-3, the J gene TRBJ1-1; 10 nucleotides line up with TRBD1. Germline CDR1 and CDR2: MNHEY and SVGEGT. CDR3 length: 14 residues. Losses at the gene ends were 2 bases for V and 3 bases for J; bases not matched to a gene: 0. DNA for the CDR3: TGTGCCAGCAGTTACGGACAGGGGGACACTGAAGCTTTCTTT. It is translated as CASSYGQGDTEAFF.

This clonotype came up many times. V usage is TRBV10-3 and J usage is TRBJ2-5; TRBD2 aligns across 8 bases. The CDR3 loop spans 15 amino acids. Germline V gene lookup returns CDR1 ENHRY and CDR2 SYGVKD. The V gene end was trimmed by 6 bases and the J gene end by 7 bases; junction bases not matched to a gene: 13. CDR3 in DNA: TGTGCCATCAGAACTACTAGCGGATGGGATGGGACCCAGTACTTC. It codes for CAIRTTSGWDGTQYF.

In its sample, this clonotype was seen many times. The V gene is TRBV6-1, the J gene TRBJ1-2; 11 bases fit TRBD1. Germline V gives CDR1 MNHNS, CDR2 SASEGT. The CDR3 totals 15 residues. Unmatched junction bases numbered 6, after V lost 3 bases and J lost 6 bases. CDR3 in DNA: TGTGCCAGCAGTGACTACAGGACAGGGGGCAATGGCTACACCTTC. It specifies CASSDYRTGGNGYTF.

This clonotype has at least ten counts. The chain carries TRBV4-1 and TRBJ2-5, with 8 bases that match TRBD1. Per germline, CDR1 MGHRA and CDR2 YSYEKL. The V and J ends lost 1 base and 2 bases, in that order; junction bases with no gene match: 12. The length of the CDR3 is 18 residues. The CDR3 region has the DNA TGCGCCAGCAGCCAAGCCCCTCCTGGACAGGGTGTTCAAGAGACCCAGTACTTC. Translated: CASSQAPPGQGVQETQYF.

This clonotype occurred many times. V gene TRBV19 combines with J gene TRBJ1-5; D is perhaps TRBD1 (5 bases). V lost 7 bases, J lost 4 bases, and 17 bases lay in between. The CDR3 runs to 15 residues. Germline V lookup: CDR1 LNHDA, CDR2 SQIVND (reference sequence). The CDR3 is CASNGRDRKNQPQHF. The CDR3 DNA is TGTGCCAGTAATGGCCGAGACAGAAAGAATCAGCCCCAGCATTTT. The variable domain in full, completed from reference TRBV19 and TRBJ1-5, reads DGGITQSPKYLFRKEGQNVTLSCEQNLNHDAMYWYRQDPGQGLRLIYYSQIVNDFQKGDIAEGYSVSREKKESFPLTVTSAQKNPTAFYLCASNGRDRKNQPQHFGDGTRLSIL.

This clonotype was detected a few times. The CDR3 sequence: CASSLEGDRGEQYF. The CDR3 DNA is TGTGCCAGCAGCTTAGAGGGGGATCGAGGCGAGCAGTACTTC. This chain joins TRBV7-8 and TRBJ2-7, with D maybe TRBD1 (6 bases). The V and J ends lost 1 base and 6 bases respectively, with 13 bases between them. The CDR3 extends over 14 amino acids. Germline CDR1 reads SGHVS; CDR2 reads FQNEAQ.

This clonotype was observed at least ten times. One junction end disagrees with the germline gene, perhaps due to a read error. The CDR3 region is CVSQPRGALGEAFF. CDR3 DNA sequence: TGTGTCAGCCAGCCGCGGGGGGCGCTTGGTGAAGCTTTCTTT. The chain has TRBV27 and TRBJ1-1; tentatively, D is TRBD1 (6 bases). This CDR3 comprises 14 residues. CDR1 and CDR2 from the germline V gene are MNHEY and SMNVEV (reference sequence).

This clonotype was recorded many times. The genes are TRBV27 and TRBJ1-6, with 9 bases fitting TRBD1. Per the germline V gene, CDR1 is MNHEY and CDR2 is SMNVEV (reference sequence). This CDR3 has 15 amino acids. V dropped 6 bases and J dropped 9; count of bases not matched to a gene: 9. The CDR3 DNA is TGTGCCAGCAGGCTCAGGACAGGGGTTGGTTCACCCCTCCACTTT. As protein: CASRLRTGVGSPLHF.

This clonotype was found many times. The gene calls are TRBV6-1 and TRBJ2-4; 8 bases align to TRBD1. The germline gives CDR1 MNHNS, CDR2 SASEGT. The CDR3 runs 18 residues. The junction had 13 bases not matched to a gene; V was cut back by 6 bases and J by 0 bases. The CDR3 sequence is CASRGFRQGIIAKNIQYF. The CDR3 nucleotides are TGTGCCAGCAGAGGTTTTCGACAGGGGATAATAGCCAAAAACATTCAGTACTTC.

This clonotype was detected ten times or more. The chain recombines TRBV7-9 with TRBJ1-6, with 7 positions matching TRBD1. Germline trimming cut 3 bases from V and 13 bases from J; bases unmatched to any gene: 9. The germline CDR1 and CDR2 sequences are SEHNR and FQNEAQ (reference sequence). There are 14 residues in the CDR3. The CDR3 sequence: CASSLQGELNPLHF. The CDR3 nucleotides read TGTGCCAGCAGCTTGCAGGGGGAGTTAAACCCCCTCCACTTT.

This clonotype was counted ten times or more. This chain uses TRBV20-1 with TRBJ1-2; possibly TRBD1 for D (6 bases). From germline, CDR1 is DFQATT and CDR2 SNEGSKA (reference sequence). Trimming cost V 4 bases and J 4 bases, with 10 bases left between them. The CDR3 is 12 amino acids. The CDR3 coding sequence is TGCAGTGCTACCGACAGGCCCTATGGCTACACCTTC. This sequence encodes CSATDRPYGYTF.

The genes are TRBV2 and TRBJ2-3; D is unresolved. CDR1 is SNHLY and CDR2 is FYNNEI in the germline V gene. The germline V and J ends were trimmed by 5 bases and 5 bases, with 8 bases remaining between them. The CDR3 has 12 residues. The CDR3 loop reads CASSPDVDTQYF. The CDR3 nucleotides read TGTGCCAGCAGTCCGGACGTAGATACGCAGTATTTT.

This clonotype showed up many times. The chain has TRBV5-1 and TRBJ2-7, with D unresolved. The CDR3 runs to 13 residues. The ends were cut back, 0 bases at V and 6 bases at J, with 10 bases in the middle. Germline loops: CDR1 SGHRS, CDR2 YFSETQ. CDR3 sequence reads: CASSLEAVSEQYF. The CDR3 DNA follows: TGCGCCAGCAGCTTGGAGGCGGTTTCCGAGCAGTACTTC. The entire variable domain, with the rest obtained from reference TRBV5-1 and TRBJ2-7, is as follows: KAGVTQTPRYLIKTRGQQVTLSCSPISGHRSVSWYQQTPGQGLQFLFEYFSETQRNKGNFPGRFSGRQFSNSRSEMNVSTLELGDSALYLCASSLEAVSEQYFGPGTRLTVT.

This clonotype was picked up many times. The chain combines TRBV11-2 with TRBJ2-5; TRBD1 matches at 9 bases. V lost 1 base, J lost 2 bases, and 5 bases stayed unmatched. This CDR3 is built from 16 residues. From germline, CDR1 is SGHAT and CDR2 FQNNGV. The CDR3 spells CASSLGTGVGQETQYF. Written as DNA, the CDR3 is TGTGCCAGCAGCTTAGGGACAGGGGTCGGTCAAGAGACCCAGTACTTC.

This clonotype occurred many times. The chain recombines TRBV5-5 with TRBJ2-5; D call uncertain. Germline CDR1 and CDR2: SGHKS and YYEKEE (reference sequence). This CDR3 is built from 12 residues. Trimming took 7 bases from V and 1 from J, leaving 8 bases between them. The CDR3 region has the DNA TGTGCCAGCTTTTCTGCCCAAGAGACCCAGTACTTC. This sequence encodes CASFSAQETQYF.

This clonotype has ten or more counts. The genes are TRBV10-3 and TRBJ2-7, with D possibly being TRBD1 (6 bases). The CDR3 spans 14 residues. In germline, CDR1 is ENHRY, CDR2 SYGVKD. Trimming removed 4 bases at V and 0 bases at J, with 10 bases between. CDR3: CAISATGPSYEQYF. The CDR3 region has the DNA TGTGCCATCAGTGCGACAGGACCCTCCTACGAGCAGTACTTC.